This TCR beta chain was profiled in a study of T cell clones after liver transplantation. Across the whole study: Three of the eight recipients were HCV-positive; the rest had non-autoimmune, non-viral transplant indications.

The CDR3 covers 13 residues. V lost 0 bases to trimming and J lost 3 bases, with 7 bases between them. Germline assignment: CDR1 SGDLS and CDR2 YYNGEE. Produced via immunoSEQ multiplex PCR; TCRdb's table is partial and in-frame only. This table holds about 17,000 clones, around 80% found once. This TCR was recovered from a human patient who received a liver transplant. Some T cells may be supplied by the graft donor. This rearrangement joins TRBV9 to TRBJ2-7; no definite D call. The material was CD8+ T cells from blood, obtained less than 50 months after liver transplant. In nucleotides, the CDR3 is TGTGCCAGCAGCGTAGCGGTTTACTACGAGCAGTACTTC. This gives the protein CASSVAVYYEQYF.